A single sample gave rise to the 24 T cell receptor beta chains below, sequenced in a study of post-analysis software for immune sequencing data. cDNA libraries for TCR beta contained unique molecular identifiers. MiXCR, run by TCRdb on the PCR reads, gives a single entry per CDR3 protein. This table holds 430,000 or so distinct CDR3 sequences, roughly 38% found once. Overall study findings and caveats: Five or six TRBV segments were more frequent in patients than controls; TRBV5-6, TRBV5-1 and TRBV20-1 belonged to this group.

Their cognate antigens are unknown. Sequencing was carried out using blood. All receptors come from a girl aged 2 to 10 with multiple sclerosis.

This clonotype was recorded at least ten times. The rearrangement joins TRBV6-5 to TRBJ2-7; 7 nucleotides align to TRBD1. There are 13 residues in the CDR3. V was clipped by 2 bases and J by 3 bases; unmatched bases: 1. Per the germline V gene, CDR1 is MNHEY and CDR2 is SVGAGI. CDR3 bases: TGTGCCAGCAGTTACCGGGACAGCTACGAGCAGTACTTC. Protein sequence: CASSYRDSYEQYF.

V usage is TRBV10-3 and J usage is TRBJ2-2; D ambiguous. Germline V gene sequence: CDR1 ENHRY, CDR2 SYGVKD. There are 15 residues in the CDR3. The V and J ends lost 7 bases and 6 bases respectively, with 18 bases between them. This CDR3 reads CAIKASGYWAGELFF. In nucleotides, the CDR3 is TGTGCCATCAAGGCCTCAGGTTATTGGGCCGGGGAGCTGTTTTTT.

This clonotype was seen a few times. The V call is TRBV29-1, the J call TRBJ2-7; unclear D gene. V lost 6 bases and J 4 bases, leaving 10 bases between the germline ends. The CDR3 runs 11 residues. Germline lookup yields CDR1 SQVTM and CDR2 ANQGSEA. The CDR3 bases are TGCAGCGTGGCGGAGAGATACGAGCAGTACTTC. Its protein product is CSVAERYEQYF.

This sequence joins TRBV20-1 and TRBJ1-1; 7 positions match TRBD1. The CDR3 has 18 amino acids. CDR1 DFQATT and CDR2 SNEGSKA come from the germline V gene (reference sequence). V lost 5 bases, J lost 0 bases, and 18 bases stayed unmatched. As DNA, the CDR3 is TGCAGTGCTCACAGGGGCCGAGGCTACGAATCGATGAACACTGAAGCTTTCTTT. The encoded protein is CSAHRGRGYESMNTEAFF.

In its sample, this clonotype was seen once. This rearrangement joins TRBV3-1 to TRBJ2-7, with 10 bases fitting TRBD2. The DNA end is more similar to TRBJ2-5, so the J call may be wrong. The CDR3 sequence is 17 residues long. Germline CDR1 reads LGHDT; CDR2 reads YNNKEL (reference sequence). CDR3 bases: TGTGCCAGCAGCCAAGATACCCTAGCGGGGGAGGAAGAGACCCAGTACTTC. Translation: CASSQDTLAGEEETQYF.

J is TRBJ2-3 and V is TRBV25-1, with D tentatively TRBD1 (6 bases). In germline, CDR1 is MGHDK, CDR2 SYGVNS. The V end was cut by 1 base, the J end by 0 bases, with 8 bases between. The CDR3 extends over 15 amino acids. The CDR3 here is CASSELQGSTDTQYF. As DNA, the CDR3 is TGTGCCAGCAGTGAATTGCAGGGGAGCACAGATACGCAGTATTTT.

This clonotype was counted a few times. The chain recombines TRBV20-1 with TRBJ2-7, with TRBD1 matching over 8 bases. CDR1 is DFQATT, CDR2 SNEGSKA, per germline (reference sequence). V trimming: 7 bases; J trimming: 2 bases; junction bases outside the gene matches: 1. CDR3 length: 11 residues. CDR3 amino acids: CSGQGTYEQYF. The CDR3 DNA reads TGCAGTGGACAGGGGACCTACGAGCAGTACTTC.

Notes on this clonotype: The junction shows a germline mismatch at one end, possibly a read error. Here the CDR3 DNA reads TGCAGTGCTAGAGATTACCAGGGCGTCAGCTCCTACGGGCAGTACTTC. Translation gives CSARDYQGVSSYGQYF. This chain links TRBV20-1 with TRBJ2-7, with a possible D match to TRBD1 (5 bases). Germline-derived CDR1 and CDR2 are DFQATT and SNEGSKA (reference sequence). CDR3 length: 16 residues.

The chain has TRBV29-1 and TRBJ2-5, with 10 nucleotides matching TRBD1. This CDR3 comprises 14 residues. Trimming cost V 4 bases and J 11 bases; bases outside gene matches: 13. Germline assignment: CDR1 SQVTM and CDR2 ANQGSEA. For the CDR3, the DNA is TGCAGCGTTGTCCGGGACAGGGGAGGGAATGAGCAGTACTTC. This gives the protein CSVVRDRGGNEQYF.

This clonotype was recorded a few times. The rearrangement links TRBV20-1 to TRBJ2-5; TRBD2 matches 8 bases. Per germline, CDR1 DFQATT and CDR2 SNEGSKA (reference sequence). J was trimmed by 2 bases and V by 5 bases; bases with no gene match: 4. The CDR3 loop spans 13 amino acids. The CDR3 region is CSAQLAAQETQYF. Written as DNA, the CDR3 is TGCAGTGCTCAACTAGCGGCACAAGAGACCCAGTACTTC.

The chain links TRBV20-1 to TRBJ2-7, with 8 positions matching TRBD2. The ends lost 1 base at V and 2 bases at J; junction bases unmatched: 1. The CDR3 has 13 residues. CDR1 DFQATT and CDR2 SNEGSKA come from the germline V gene (reference sequence). In DNA form, the CDR3 reads TGCAGTGCTAGAGGGACTAGCACCTACGAGCAGTACTTC. It codes for CSARGTSTYEQYF.

The chain employs TRBV19 and TRBJ2-7; tentatively, D is TRBD1 or TRBD2 (5 bases each). CDR3 length equals 15 residues. Germline V gene sequence: CDR1 LNHDA, CDR2 SQIVND (reference sequence). Trimming took off 4 bases at V and 3 bases at J, with 16 bases between the two ends. The CDR3 DNA sequence: TGTGCCAGTAGTAACCCCCGGGACGCATTCTACGAGCAGTACTTC. This gives the protein CASSNPRDAFYEQYF.

This clonotype was detected only a few times. V gene TRBV20-1 combines with J gene TRBJ2-2, with 12 bases fitting TRBD1. V was pared by 1 base and J by 6 bases, with 9 bases of the junction left unmatched. Germline lookup yields CDR1 DFQATT and CDR2 SNEGSKA (reference sequence). This CDR3 comprises 17 residues. DNA of the CDR3: TGCAGTGCTAGAGTGGGACCGGGACAGGGGGCATCCGGGGAGCTGTTTTTT. Translated, it gives CSARVGPGQGASGELFF.

The V gene is TRBV6-5, the J gene TRBJ2-7; D is unresolved. The CDR3 has 13 residues. CDR1 is MNHEY and CDR2 is SVGAGI in the germline V gene. The V end lost 2 bases, the J end lost 2 bases, and 7 bases lay between the germline ends. CDR3 sequence reads: CASSYRNAYEQYF. The DNA for the CDR3 is TGTGCCAGCAGTTACAGGAACGCCTACGAGCAGTACTTC.

This clonotype has more than one count but fewer than ten. The chain links TRBV6-6 to TRBJ1-2; 7 positions agree with TRBD1. The germline V gene encodes CDR1 MNHNY and CDR2 SVGAGI (reference sequence). The CDR3 runs to 16 residues. V was pared by 2 bases and J by 0 bases, with 6 bases of the junction left unmatched. Here the CDR3 DNA reads TGTGCCAGCAGTTACCTCGGACAGGCCCCTAACTATGGCTACACCTTC. Translating it yields CASSYLGQAPNYGYTF.

CDR3: CASSHIAGGETQYF. DNA for the CDR3: TGTGCCAGCAGCCACATAGCGGGGGGGGAGACCCAGTACTTC. The chain uses TRBV7-8 and TRBJ2-5; TRBD2 matches 11 bases. The ends lost 5 bases at V and 5 bases at J; junction bases unmatched: 4. This CDR3 region has 14 residues. Germline V gene lookup returns CDR1 SGHVS and CDR2 FQNEAQ.

A note on this clonotype: The CDR3 carries no conserved terminal phenylalanine or tryptophan, so it likely arises from a read error. The J gene is TRBJ2-4, the V gene TRBV29-1, with unresolved D. The assigned J gene may be wrong: the sequence end matches TRBJ2-7 better. The CDR3 is made up of 12 amino acids. Germline values: CDR1 SQVTM, CDR2 ANQGSEA. The CDR3 region is CSAFDWADEQYS. CDR3 coding DNA: TGCAGCGCCTTCGACTGGGCCGACGAGCAGTACTCC.

A few counts support this clonotype. This chain uses TRBV6-5 with TRBJ1-1; unclear D gene. The germline CDR1 and CDR2 sequences are MNHEY and SVGAGI. The CDR3 is 15 amino acids. V was cut by 0 bases and J by 1 base, with 9 bases left in between. CDR3 in DNA: TGTGCCAGCAGTTACTCCACGGTCGGGAACACTGAAGCTTTCTTT. Protein sequence: CASSYSTVGNTEAFF.

This chain links TRBV12-3 or TRBV12-4 with TRBJ1-4; possible D gene TRBD1, 6 bases. The CDR3 covers 14 residues. V was cut by 5 bases and J by 4 bases, with 11 bases left in between. The CDR3 loop is CASSAGADNEKLFF. In DNA form, the CDR3 reads TGTGCCAGCAGTGCAGGGGCAGATAATGAAAAACTGTTTTTT.

For the CDR3, the DNA is TGTGCCAGCATGACTCCGTACAATGAGCAGTACTTC. Encoded protein: CASMTPYNEQYF. The genes are TRBV6-2 or TRBV6-3 and TRBJ2-1; unclear D gene. The DNA end is a closer match to TRBJ2-7, so the J assignment may be wrong. The germline V gene encodes CDR1 MNHEY and CDR2 SVGEGT. The CDR3 extends over 12 amino acids.

The chain employs TRBV5-1 and TRBJ1-4; no firm D call. V lost 0 bases to trimming and J lost 7 bases, with 10 bases between them. The germline gives CDR1 SGHRS, CDR2 YFSETQ. CDR3 size: 14 residues. CDR3 sequence (DNA): TGCGCCAGCAGCTTGGACGGGCCCGGTGAAAAACTGTTTTTT. This codes for CASSLDGPGEKLFF.

V gene TRBV20-1 combines with J gene TRBJ1-2; D call uncertain. The CDR3 totals 12 residues. The V gene's germline CDR1 is DFQATT and CDR2 SNEGSKA (reference sequence). Trimming shortened V by 5 bases and J by 5 bases, and 12 bases separated the two germline ends. The CDR3 DNA reads as TGCAGTGCTGCCCTCTCGGATTATGGCTACACCTTC. Amino acid sequence: CSAALSDYGYTF.

Only a few counts were recorded for this clonotype. The J gene is TRBJ2-5, the V gene TRBV27; a weak D match, TRBD1 (6 bases). The CDR3 runs to 15 residues. Trimming took off 6 bases at V and 2 bases at J, with 16 bases between the two ends. Germline V gives CDR1 MNHEY, CDR2 SMNVEV (reference sequence). As DNA, the CDR3 is TGTGCCAGCAGGTCCGGACAGAGCTGGCAAGAGACCCAGTACTTC. Translated: CASRSGQSWQETQYF.

The genes are TRBV15 and TRBJ1-2, with 7 bases that match TRBD1. This CDR3 has 18 amino acids. J gave up 3 bases and V 1 base, and 14 bases lay outside the gene matches. Looked up from germline, CDR1 is LNHNV and CDR2 is YYDKDF (reference sequence). DNA of the CDR3: TGTGCCACCAGCAGAGGGTTCGCTACAGGGGTACCGGACTATGGCTACACCTTC. Translated: CATSRGFATGVPDYGYTF.